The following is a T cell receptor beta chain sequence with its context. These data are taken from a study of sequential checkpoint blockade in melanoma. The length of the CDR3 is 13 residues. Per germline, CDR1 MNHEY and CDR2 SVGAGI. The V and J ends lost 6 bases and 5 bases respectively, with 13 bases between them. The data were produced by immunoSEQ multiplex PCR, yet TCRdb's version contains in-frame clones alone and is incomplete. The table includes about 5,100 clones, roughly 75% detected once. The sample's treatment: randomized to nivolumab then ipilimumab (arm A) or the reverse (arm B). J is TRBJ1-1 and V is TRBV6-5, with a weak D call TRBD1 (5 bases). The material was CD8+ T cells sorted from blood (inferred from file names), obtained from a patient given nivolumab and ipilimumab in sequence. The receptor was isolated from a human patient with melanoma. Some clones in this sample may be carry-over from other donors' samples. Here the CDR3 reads CASSLDRMTEAFF. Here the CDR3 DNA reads TGTGCCAGCAGCCTAGACAGAATGACTGAAGCTTTCTTT.